Listed below are T cell receptor beta chains from one sample, sequenced in a study of T cells in Graves' hyperthyroidism and ophthalmopathy. In TCRdb, the multiplex PCR reads were re-called with MiXCR into one record per CDR3 protein. The sample includes hundreds of thousands of distinct CDR3 sequences, roughly 15% of them seen just once. Material for sequencing was blood. The source of these receptors is a woman between 50 and 59 years old with Graves' ophthalmopathy. The CDR3 runs from the conserved cysteine through the conserved F or W. A D gene is named only where the DNA matches it firmly. Rows may omit the clone size; those that give it use once, few, many or a size class.

J gene,V gene,clone size,D gene,CDR3 DNA,CDR3 protein
TRBJ1-1,TRBV29-1,-,-,TGCAGCGTTGCTAGAGTTCTAGACACTGAAGCTTTCTTT,CSVARVLDTEAFF
TRBJ1-3,TRBV5-1,many,-,TGCGCCAGCAGCTCAGGAACCCCTCTCTCTGGAAACACCATATATTTT,CASSSGTPLSGNTIYF
TRBJ2-7,TRBV15,few,-,TGTGCCACCTTATATTACTCGGACATCTACGAGCAGTACTTC,CATLYYSDIYEQYF
TRBJ2-1,TRBV20-1,few,TRBD2,TGCAGTGCTAACGGGCCCCGGCGACTAGCGGGCCACAATGAGCAGTTCTTC,CSANGPRRLAGHNEQFF
TRBJ1-2,TRBV18,many,TRBD1,TGTGCCAGCTCCCAAGGACAGGGAGATGGCTACACCTTC,CASSQGQGDGYTF
TRBJ1-5,TRBV20-1,-,-,TGCAGTGCTAGAGACAGGGCCTTCAATCAGCCCCAGCATTTT,CSARDRAFNQPQHF
TRBJ1-2,TRBV12-5,many,-,TGTGCTAGTGGTTCTCGAAACCGGGAGACCGGAAATGGCTACACCTTC,CASGSRNRETGNGYTF
TRBJ1-5,TRBV6-1,few,TRBD1,TGTGCCAGCAGTCCAGATTCGCGGGACAGGGGCCACATTAGCAATCAGCCCCAGCATTTT,CASSPDSRDRGHISNQPQHF
TRBJ1-1,TRBV30,many,-,TGTGCCTGGAGTACTACAATCGGCACTGAAGCTTTCTTT,CAWSTTIGTEAFF
TRBJ2-7,TRBV7-2,-,TRBD2,TGTGCCAGCAGCCCGGGAGGGAGCCGGAAAGGGTACGAGCAGTACTTC,CASSPGGSRKGYEQYF
TRBJ2-2,TRBV28,many,-,TGTGCCAGCAGCCCATTTGGGGCAGGGACCACCGGGGAGCTGTTTTTT,CASSPFGAGTTGELFF
TRBJ1-3,TRBV9,few,TRBD1,TGTGCCAGCAGCCCGGGGACAGGATCCTTAGGTGGAAACACCATATATTTT,CASSPGTGSLGGNTIYF
TRBJ1-1,TRBV28,many,-,TGTGCCAGCAGTTTTTTTGGGGGTTCGCGGCGGAACACTGAAGCTTTCTTT,CASSFFGGSRRNTEAFF
TRBJ1-1,TRBV7-3,many,-,TGTGCCAGCAGCACCCAAGGAGAAGGGACTGAAGCTTTCTTT,CASSTQGEGTEAFF
TRBJ2-7,TRBV7-3,-,-,TGTGCCAGCAGCTTAAGGCCTACCTACGAGCAGTACTTC,CASSLRPTYEQYF